The 14 T cell receptor beta chains reported below all come from one sample, sequenced in a study of metastatic and nonmetastatic thyroid tumors. TCRdb re-analyzed the PCR reads using MiXCR. The sample contains fewer than 20,000 clones, more than 20% of which appear only once. The entire patient cohort was treatment-naive prior to thyroid surgery. Sequenced sample: adjacent normal tissue. All receptors derive from a female donor with papillary thyroid cancer or a benign thyroid nodule (not recorded which). Some clones in this sample may be carry-over from other donors' samples.

Turning to this clone: A much larger clone lies a single base off, so this may be a read error. The rearrangement uses TRBV28 and TRBJ1-1; 8 bases are shared with TRBD1. Germline CDR1 reads MDHEN; CDR2 reads SYDVKM. Trimming cost V 5 bases and J 4 bases; bases outside gene matches: 6. The CDR3 loop spans 14 amino acids. The CDR3 nucleotides are TGTGCCAGCAGTGAGACAGGGGAGGTCACTGAAGCTTTCTTT. The encoded protein is CASSETGEVTEAFF. The whole variable domain, remainder taken from reference TRBV28 and TRBJ1-1, is DVKVTQSSRYLVKRTGEKVFLECVQDMDHENMFWYRQDPGLGLRLIYFSYDVKMKEKGDIPEGYSVSREKKERFSLILESASTNQTSMYLCASSETGEVTEAFFGQGTRLTVV.

The chain employs TRBV11-2 and TRBJ2-1; D may be TRBD2 (6 bases). The CDR3 spans 15 residues. The V end lost 4 bases, the J end lost 9 bases, and 19 bases lay between the germline ends. Per the germline V gene, CDR1 is SGHAT and CDR2 is FQNNGV. The CDR3 bases are TGTGCCAGCAGCTCGAGACTAGAGGGAGGCGGTGAGCAGTTCTTC. Amino acids: CASSSRLEGGGEQFF. Drawing the rest from reference TRBV11-2 and TRBJ2-1, the complete variable domain is EAGVAQSPRYKIIEKRQSVAFWCNPISGHATLYWYQQILGQGPKLLIQFQNNGVVDDSQLPKDRFSAERLKGVDSTLKIQPAKLEDSAVYLCASSSRLEGGGEQFFGPGTRLTVL.

The V call is TRBV11-2, the J call TRBJ1-2; tentatively, D is TRBD1 (6 bases). With 4 bases removed from V and 6 bases from J, the gap between germline ends came to 12 bases. Germline lookup yields CDR1 SGHAT and CDR2 FQNNGV. The CDR3 length is 13 residues. CDR3 residues: CASSWAGANGYTF. The CDR3 DNA reads TGTGCCAGCAGCTGGGCGGGGGCCAATGGCTACACCTTC.

This clone was recorded many times. V and J are TRBV6-6 and TRBJ2-7; TRBD1 might be the D (5 bases). Trimming stripped 2 bases from V and 0 bases from J, with 14 bases between. The CDR3 is made up of 16 amino acids. Germline lookup yields CDR1 MNHNY and CDR2 SVGAGI (reference sequence). DNA for the CDR3: TGTGCCAGCAGTTACAGTACAGGAACGAGCTCCTACGAGCAGTACTTC. Amino acids: CASSYSTGTSSYEQYF.

This clone was recorded only once. V and J are TRBV9 and TRBJ1-1, with D tentatively TRBD1 (5 bases). Trimming cost V 3 bases and J 4 bases, with 10 bases left between them. Germline V gene lookup returns CDR1 SGDLS and CDR2 YYNGEE. The CDR3 loop spans 13 amino acids. The CDR3 protein is CASSAYGGTEAFF. CDR3 coding DNA: TGTGCCAGCAGCGCCTACGGGGGCACTGAAGCTTTCTTT. The whole variable domain, remainder taken from reference TRBV9 and TRBJ1-1, is DSGVTQTPKHLITATGQRVTLRCSPRSGDLSVYWYQQSLDQGLQFLIQYYNGEERAKGNILERFSAQQFPDLHSELNLSSLELGDSALYFCASSAYGGTEAFFGQGTRLTVV.

Worth noting for this clone: The germline gene is not matched at one end of the junction; a read error may be the cause. J is TRBJ1-6 and V is TRBV11-2, with TRBD1 identical over 7 bases. Germline-derived CDR1 and CDR2 are SGHAT and FQNNGV. The CDR3 runs to 18 residues. This CDR3 reads CASSLVTRETGRFSPLHF. In DNA form, the CDR3 reads TGTGCCAGCAGCTTAGTAACTCGTGAGACAGGGAGGTTTTCCCCCCTACACTTT.

The table lists this clone with a few counts. The chain recombines TRBV5-1 with TRBJ1-6; D remains unclear. In germline, CDR1 is SGHRS, CDR2 YFSETQ. Trimming took off 2 bases at V and 6 bases at J, with 6 bases between the two ends. This CDR3 contains 13 residues. The DNA for the CDR3 is TGCGCCAGCAGCTTAGAGAGTAATTCACCCCTCCACTTT. Translating gives CASSLESNSPLHF.

The chain has TRBV6-1 and TRBJ1-1; D may be TRBD1 (5 bases). Trimming removed 7 bases from V and 8 bases from J, with 17 bases in between. The CDR3 contains 13 residues. Germline V gene lookup returns CDR1 MNHNS and CDR2 SASEGT. The CDR3 region has the DNA TGTGCCAGCATCTATGAACCAACAGGAGAAGCTTTCTTT. It is translated as CASIYEPTGEAFF.

Relative to its sample, this clone is large. The V and J genes are TRBV19 and TRBJ1-1; 8 bases map to TRBD1. The V gene's germline CDR1 is LNHDA and CDR2 SQIVND (reference sequence). This CDR3 has 11 amino acids. Trimming took 10 bases from V and 9 from J; bases not matched to a gene: 7. CDR3 in amino acids: CATRWTGKAFF. As DNA, the CDR3 is TGTGCCACAAGGTGGACAGGGAAAGCTTTCTTT. Filled out from reference TRBV19 and TRBJ1-1, the complete variable domain reads DGGITQSPKYLFRKEGQNVTLSCEQNLNHDAMYWYRQDPGQGLRLIYYSQIVNDFQKGDIAEGYSVSREKKESFPLTVTSAQKNPTAFYLCATRWTGKAFFGQGTRLTVV.

The rearrangement links TRBV25-1 to TRBJ1-1, with TRBD1 matching 10 bases. Germline V lookup: CDR1 MGHDK, CDR2 SYGVNS. The junction had 10 bases not matched to a gene; V was cut back by 6 bases and J by 0 bases. The CDR3 covers 17 residues. The CDR3 sequence is CASSRRGTGAMNTEAFF. For the CDR3, the DNA is TGTGCCAGCAGCCGAAGGGGGACAGGGGCGATGAACACTGAAGCTTTCTTT.

By its share, this clone is medium-sized. The J gene is TRBJ2-3, the V gene TRBV2; D may be TRBD2 (6 bases). Trimming pared 7 bases from V and 6 bases from J, leaving 14 bases between. The CDR3 has 13 residues. The germline CDR1 and CDR2 sequences are SNHLY and FYNNEI. CDR3 DNA: TGTGCCAGCAAGGAGGGTATTCAGGATACGCAGTATTTT. Its protein product is CASKEGIQDTQYF.

CDR3 DNA: TGCGCCAGCAGCTCGTTAGAGGGGTTCAACAATGAGCAGTTCTTC. Protein product: CASSSLEGFNNEQFF. The gene calls are TRBV5-1 and TRBJ2-5; D is perhaps TRBD1 or TRBD2 (5 bases each). The DNA end favors TRBJ2-1, so the J call may be wrong. CDR1 is SGHRS and CDR2 is YFSETQ in the germline V gene. CDR3 length equals 15 residues.

There are a few counts of this clone. The V and J genes are TRBV28 and TRBJ2-1; no definite D call. V was cut by 7 bases and J by 3 bases, with 16 bases left in between. This CDR3 is built from 15 residues. Germline V CDR1 and CDR2: MDHEN, SYDVKM. The CDR3 sequence: CASTPDGRLYNEQFF. Here the CDR3 DNA reads TGTGCCAGCACTCCCGATGGACGCCTCTACAATGAGCAGTTCTTC.

A few counts support this clone. No conserved phenylalanine or tryptophan is present at the end of the CDR3, so a read error is the likely explanation. The rearrangement links TRBV6-1 to TRBJ2-7, with 7 bases matching TRBD2. Looked up from germline, CDR1 is MNHNS and CDR2 is SASEGT. The CDR3 has 13 residues. The V segment lost 2 bases and the J segment 6 bases; nucleotides outside the gene matches: 4. CDR3 sequence: CASSELGGGEQYI. CDR3 nucleotides: TGTGCCAGCAGTGAACTTGGGGGGGGCGAGCAGTACATC.